These 20 T cell receptor beta chains share one sample of origin, sequenced in a study of human T cells and chemical hapten exposure. TCRdb re-called the RACE reads through MiXCR, storing one row per CDR3 protein. The sample yields under 200,000 distinct CDR3 sequences, more than 25% seen once. Described time point: pre-sensitization, week 0. Treatment meaning: therapeutic diphenylcyclopropenone sensitization with weekly scalp DPC. Specimen: whole blood, collected in connection with sensitization to the hapten diphenylcyclopropenone (DPC). These receptors came from a woman aged 25-40 years with alopecia areata. Some clones in this sample may be carry-over from other donors' samples.

This clonotype has more than one count but fewer than ten. The chain recombines TRBV28 with TRBJ2-7; 7 bases line up with TRBD2. This CDR3 comprises 15 residues. The germline V gene has CDR1 MDHEN and CDR2 SYDVKM. V gave up 7 bases and J gave up 1 base; unmatched junction bases: 10. The CDR3 DNA reads TGTGCCAGCACCCTTGGGGGGGAGGGTTCCTACGAGCAGTACTTC. Its translation is CASTLGGEGSYEQYF.

This clonotype turned up a few times. V usage is TRBV5-1 and J usage is TRBJ2-1; TRBD2 aligns across 8 bases. The germline gives CDR1 SGHRS, CDR2 YFSETQ. This CDR3 region has 15 residues. V was pared by 4 bases and J by 9 bases, with 12 bases of the junction left unmatched. CDR3 in DNA: TGCGCCAGCAGCCTCGGACTAGCTGGACCCAGTGAGCAGTTCTTC. Translating gives CASSLGLAGPSEQFF.

In its sample, this clonotype was seen a few times. The chain links TRBV27 to TRBJ1-1; 7 bases are shared with TRBD1. V lost 7 bases and J lost 5; bases outside the gene matches: 10. The CDR3 loop spans 14 amino acids. CDR1 and CDR2 (germline): MNHEY, SMNVEV (reference sequence). This CDR3 is CASTRGGWGTEAFF. CDR3 DNA sequence: TGTGCCAGCACCAGGGGGGGTTGGGGGACTGAAGCTTTCTTT.

J is TRBJ1-1 and V is TRBV12-3 or TRBV12-4, with 7 bases fitting TRBD1. The V and J ends lost 0 bases and 5 bases, in that order; junction bases with no gene match: 6. The CDR3 totals 15 residues. CDR3 sequence: CASSLALQGVTEAFF. The CDR3, as DNA: TGTGCCAGCAGTTTAGCGCTCCAGGGGGTTACTGAAGCTTTCTTT.

This clonotype was found a few times. The chain uses TRBV12-3 or TRBV12-4 and TRBJ1-1; D not resolved. V lost 5 bases, J lost 0 bases, and 13 bases lay in between. The CDR3 loop spans 15 amino acids. CDR3 sequence reads: CASSPRTVVNTEAFF. The CDR3 DNA is TGTGCCAGCAGTCCGAGGACCGTAGTGAACACTGAAGCTTTCTTT.

The chain is built from TRBV27 and TRBJ1-6, with D maybe TRBD1 (5 bases). There are 16 residues in the CDR3. The germline V gene encodes CDR1 MNHEY and CDR2 SMNVEV (reference sequence). The ends were cut back, 1 base at V and 7 bases at J, with 14 bases in the middle. The CDR3 loop is CASSLLGVRGNSPLHF. CDR3 coding DNA: TGTGCCAGCAGTTTATTAGGGGTGAGAGGCAATTCACCCCTCCACTTT.

The chain joins TRBV28 to TRBJ1-4, with 8 bases identical to TRBD1. V lost 4 bases, J lost 8 bases, and 6 bases stayed unmatched. The CDR3 covers 14 residues. Germline V gene data show CDR1 as MDHEN and CDR2 as SYDVKM. DNA of the CDR3: TGTGCCAGCAGTTCGGGACAGGTATACGAAAAACTGTTTTTT. Its translation is CASSSGQVYEKLFF.

This clonotype came up a few times. The chain uses TRBV29-1 and TRBJ2-7; 10 bases align to TRBD1. The J segment lost 4 bases and the V segment lost 7 bases, leaving 7 bases of the junction unmatched. The CDR3 loop spans 13 amino acids. The germline V gene encodes CDR1 SQVTM and CDR2 ANQGSEA. The CDR3 sequence is CSGRQGAEYEQYF. CDR3 nucleotides: TGCAGCGGACGACAGGGGGCTGAATACGAGCAGTACTTC.

V usage is TRBV20-1 and J usage is TRBJ2-1; possibly TRBD2 for D (6 bases). V lost 3 bases and J 7 bases, leaving 22 bases between the germline ends. The germline V gene encodes CDR1 DFQATT and CDR2 SNEGSKA (reference sequence). The CDR3 sequence is 16 residues long. The CDR3, as DNA: TGCAGTGCTAGTCTGGTAGCGGTTACGGGAAAAAATGAGCAGTTCTTC. This codes for CSASLVAVTGKNEQFF.

This clonotype was detected only a few times. V and J are TRBV7-9 and TRBJ2-1; D is unresolved. V shed 6 bases and J shed 0 bases, with 12 bases lying between them. Per germline, CDR1 SEHNR and CDR2 FQNEAQ (reference sequence). This CDR3 is built from 15 residues. CDR3 in DNA: TGTGCCAGCAGTAGGCCCGGTAGCTCCTACAATGAGCAGTTCTTC. As protein: CASSRPGSSYNEQFF.

The chain uses TRBV27 and TRBJ2-2; D is unclear. The V end was cut by 0 bases, the J end by 3 bases, with 5 bases between. The germline CDR1 and CDR2 sequences are MNHEY and SMNVEV (reference sequence). The CDR3 is 14 residues long. This chain's CDR3 is CASSLSSHTGELFF. DNA of the CDR3: TGTGCCAGCAGTTTATCTAGCCACACCGGGGAGCTGTTTTTT.

This clonotype came up a few times. V usage is TRBV20-1 and J usage is TRBJ1-5, with unresolved D. CDR3 length: 15 amino acids. Germline V lookup: CDR1 DFQATT, CDR2 SNEGSKA (reference sequence). Trimming removed 3 bases from V and 0 bases from J, with 12 bases in between. CDR3 residues: CSARPPADSNQPQHF. CDR3 DNA: TGCAGTGCTAGGCCCCCCGCGGATAGCAATCAGCCCCAGCATTTT.

The chain uses TRBV29-1 and TRBJ2-5; D could derive from TRBD1 or TRBD2 (5 bases each). This CDR3 has 14 residues. V dropped 5 bases and J dropped 4 bases, with 17 bases sitting between them. CDR1 and CDR2 (germline): SQVTM, ANQGSEA. The CDR3 is CSVTPGPKGETQYF. The CDR3 DNA sequence: TGCAGCGTTACTCCGGGGCCAAAGGGAGAGACCCAGTACTTC. Using reference TRBV29-1 and TRBJ2-5 for the parts outside the CDR3, the full variable domain is SAVISQKPSRDICQRGTSLTIQCQVDSQVTMMFWYRQQPGQSLTLIATANQGSEATYESGFVIDKFPISRPNLTFSTLTVSNMSPEDSSIYLCSVTPGPKGETQYFGPGTRLLVL.

This clonotype was detected a few times. V gene TRBV18 combines with J gene TRBJ2-3, with D possibly being TRBD1 (5 bases). With 2 bases removed from V and 5 bases from J, the gap between germline ends came to 14 bases. Germline values: CDR1 KGHSH, CDR2 LQKENI. The length of the CDR3 is 15 residues. Written as DNA, the CDR3 is TGTGCCAGCTCACCATATGGTGGGGCTAGAGATACGCAGTATTTT. It is translated as CASSPYGGARDTQYF.

This CDR3 is CASSGSVPPYNEQFF. The CDR3 bases are TGTGCCAGCAGTGGGAGCGTGCCTCCATACAATGAGCAGTTCTTC. V and J are TRBV2 and TRBJ2-1; no clear D. This CDR3 has 15 amino acids. Germline assignment: CDR1 SNHLY and CDR2 FYNNEI. V lost 4 bases and J 4 bases, leaving 14 bases between the germline ends.

This chain uses TRBV4-1 with TRBJ2-2; D uncertain. Germline V gene data show CDR1 as MGHRA and CDR2 as YSYEKL. The CDR3 has 14 amino acids. Trimming left V 1 base short and J 6 bases short, with 9 bases between. The CDR3 here is CASSQVTAPGELFF. CDR3 DNA: TGCGCCAGCAGCCAAGTAACGGCCCCCGGGGAGCTGTTTTTT.

J is TRBJ1-6 and V is TRBV10-3; no reliable D call. Germline V CDR1 and CDR2: ENHRY, SYGVKD. CDR3 length equals 14 residues. V lost 7 bases and J 10 bases, leaving 17 bases between the germline ends. The CDR3 region has the DNA TGTGCCATCAATCCGGGAGACGGACTATCACCCCTCCACTTT. It encodes CAINPGDGLSPLHF.

V gene TRBV20-1 combines with J gene TRBJ2-6; weak D call: TRBD2 (5 bases). V was trimmed by 5 bases and J by 2 bases, leaving 19 bases between them. The germline V gene has CDR1 DFQATT and CDR2 SNEGSKA (reference sequence). The CDR3 is made up of 17 amino acids. CDR3 DNA sequence: TGCAGTGCTGAGCCACCCGTTGGGGAGACTGGGGCCAACGTCCTGACTTTC. Translated: CSAEPPVGETGANVLTF.

This clonotype was seen only a few times. J is TRBJ2-5 and V is TRBV7-6; D call uncertain. The CDR3 is made up of 13 amino acids. The germline gives CDR1 SGHVS, CDR2 FNYEAQ. Trimming stripped 0 bases from V and 0 bases from J, with 2 bases between. Written as DNA, the CDR3 is TGTGCCAGCAGCTTAGCGTACCAAGAGACCCAGTACTTC. It codes for CASSLAYQETQYF. Full variable domain (missing parts from reference TRBV7-6 and TRBJ2-5): GAGVSQSPRYKVTKRGQDVALRCDPISGHVSLYWYRQALGQGPEFLTYFNYEAQQDKSGLPNDRFSAERPEGSISTLTIQRTEQRDSAMYRCASSLAYQETQYFGPGTRLLVL.

This clonotype appeared a few times. The CDR3 loop is CASSPGLRDRVSYEQYF. The CDR3 nucleotides read TGTGCCAGCAGTCCGGGGCTCCGCGACAGGGTCTCCTACGAGCAGTACTTC. The chain links TRBV12-3 or TRBV12-4 to TRBJ2-7; 7 bases line up with TRBD1. V was clipped by 5 bases and J by 0 bases; unmatched bases: 13. The CDR3 is 17 residues long.